This T cell receptor (beta chain) was documented in a study of T cell responses to AZD1222 COVID-19 vaccine. Findings and caveats of the study: Baseline serology detected seropositivity in only five or six AZD1222 recipients. Dominant CD4 TCR responses targeted spike regions 160-218 and 743-854.

As for this clone: Its antigen is still unknown.

Produced via immunoSEQ multiplex PCR; TCRdb's table is partial and in-frame only. Altogether over 130,000 clones are present, roughly 89% being singletons, with the ten largest covering approximately 4.8%. CDR3 length equals 14 residues. V lost 0 bases to trimming and J lost 5 bases, with 11 bases between them. CDR1 is MNHEY and CDR2 is SVGAGI in the germline V gene. The chain combines TRBV6-5 with TRBJ2-7, with D uncertain. Specimen: peripheral blood, collected on day 0 of AZD1222 vaccination. The sequence derives from an adult in good health. The CDR3 here is CASSYSSERDEQYF. For the CDR3, the DNA is TGTGCCAGCAGTTACTCCTCAGAAAGAGACGAGCAGTACTTC.